The subject of this entry is one TCR beta chain. The source of the sample is a study of T cell changes during pregnancy in multiple sclerosis. Measured with immunoSEQ multiplex PCR; TCRdb has only the in-frame clones, and not every one. In the table there are some 35,000 clones, about 92% of which are singletons. The CDR3 is 16 amino acids. Trimming took 1 base from V and 2 from J; bases not matched to a gene: 7. Germline CDR1 and CDR2: SNHLY and FYNNEI. This receptor was taken from a female donor in good health, enrolled as a control in a pregnancy study. This rearrangement joins TRBV2 to TRBJ2-5; 7 bases agree with TRBD1. This sample comprised CD4+ T cells from peripheral blood mononuclear cells, obtained after pregnancy. The CDR3 coding sequence is TGTGCCAGCAGTGAAGGAGCGGCGACAGGGCAAGAGACCCAGTACTTC. As protein: CASSEGAATGQETQYF.